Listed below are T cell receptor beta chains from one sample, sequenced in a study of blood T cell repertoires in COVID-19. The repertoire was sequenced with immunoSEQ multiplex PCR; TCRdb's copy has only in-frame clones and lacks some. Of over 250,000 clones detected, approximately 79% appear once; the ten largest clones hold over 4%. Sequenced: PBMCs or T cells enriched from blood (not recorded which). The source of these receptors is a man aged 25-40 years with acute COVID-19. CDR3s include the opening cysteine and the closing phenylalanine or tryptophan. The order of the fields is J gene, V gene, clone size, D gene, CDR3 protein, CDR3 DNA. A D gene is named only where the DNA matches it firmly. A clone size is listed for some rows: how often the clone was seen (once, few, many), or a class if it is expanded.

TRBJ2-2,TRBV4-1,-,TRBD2,CASSQAQLAGGPTGELFF,TGCGCCAGCAGCCAAGCCCAGTTAGCGGGAGGCCCCACCGGGGAGCTGTTTTTT
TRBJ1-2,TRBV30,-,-,CAWSGGTQGQGYTF,TGTGCCTGGAGTGGGGGAACACAGGGACAAGGCTACACCTTC
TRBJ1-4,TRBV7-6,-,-,CASTAGGRGQNEKLFF,TGTGCCAGCACAGCCGGAGGGCGCGGGCAAAATGAAAAACTGTTTTTT
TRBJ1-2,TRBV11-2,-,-,CASSLVRGTDYGYTF,TGTGCCAGCAGCTTAGTCAGGGGTACGGACTATGGCTACACCTTC
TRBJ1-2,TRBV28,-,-,CASFSFPAGDYGYTF,TGTGCCAGCTTTAGCTTCCCGGCAGGGGACTATGGCTACACCTTC
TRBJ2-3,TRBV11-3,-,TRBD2,CASSAGADTQYF,TGTGCCAGCAGCGCGGGAGCGGATACGCAGTATTTT
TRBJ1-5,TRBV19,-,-,CASSVGPTGTSQPQHF,TGTGCCAGTAGCGTTGGGCCCACAGGGACCAGTCAGCCCCAGCATTTT
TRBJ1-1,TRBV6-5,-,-,CASNPTGNTEAFF,TGTGCCAGCAACCCGACAGGGAACACTGAAGCTTTCTTT
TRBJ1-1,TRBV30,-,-,CAWMGQNTEAFF,TGTGCCTGGATGGGACAGAACACTGAAGCTTTCTTT
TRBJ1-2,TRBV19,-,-,CASSAYRERSEGYTF,TGTGCCAGTAGTGCCTACAGGGAGCGGTCGGAAGGCTACACCTTC
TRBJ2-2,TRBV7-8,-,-,CASSPMTAGFHTGELFF,TGTGCCAGCAGCCCTATGACAGCAGGGTTTCACACCGGGGAGCTGTTTTTT
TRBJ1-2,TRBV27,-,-,CASRGMRGGRGYTF,TGTGCCAGCAGGGGCATGCGGGGCGGTCGTGGCTACACCTTC
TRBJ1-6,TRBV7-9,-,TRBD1,CASSLARQGAGSPLHF,TGTGCCAGCAGCTTAGCGCGGCAGGGGGCCGGTTCACCCCTCCACTTT
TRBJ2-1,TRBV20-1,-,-,CSASRGLRGWNEQFF,TGCAGTGCCAGTAGGGGACTCCGAGGGTGGAATGAGCAGTTCTTC
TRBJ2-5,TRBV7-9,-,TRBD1,CASSPARGTGKETQYF,TGTGCCAGCAGCCCCGCCCGAGGGACAGGGAAAGAGACCCAGTACTTC
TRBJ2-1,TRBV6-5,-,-,CASSFRTGLGYNEQFF,TGTGCCAGCAGTTTCCGTACCGGACTGGGATACAATGAGCAGTTCTTC
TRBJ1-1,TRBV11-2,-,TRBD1,CASNRDRDTEAFF,TGTGCCAGCAACCGGGACAGGGACACTGAAGCTTTCTTT
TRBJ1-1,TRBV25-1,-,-,CASRYRDLTEAFF,TGTGCCAGCAGATACAGGGATTTGACTGAAGCTTTCTTT
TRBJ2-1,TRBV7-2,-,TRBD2,CASNAIAGEYNEQFF,TGTGCCAGCAACGCAATAGCGGGAGAGTACAATGAGCAGTTCTTC
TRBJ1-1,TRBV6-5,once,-,CASSYPPGNTEAFF,TGTGCCAGCAGTTACCCTCCAGGGAACACTGAAGCTTTCTTT
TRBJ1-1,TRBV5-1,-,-,CASSLGQVSSTEAFF,TGCGCCAGCAGCTTGGGACAGGTATCAAGCACTGAAGCTTTCTTT
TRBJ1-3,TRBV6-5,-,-,CASSYTDSGNTIYF,TGTGCCAGCAGTTACACGGACAGTGGAAACACCATATATTTT
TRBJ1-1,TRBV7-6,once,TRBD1,CASSLTGGYTEAFF,TGTGCCAGCAGCTTAACAGGGGGATATACTGAAGCTTTCTTT
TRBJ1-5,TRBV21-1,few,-,CATEDGRAQHF,TGTGCCACCGAGGACGGGAGGGCCCAGCATTTT
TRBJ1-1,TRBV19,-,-,CASSIRRDTEAFF,TGTGCCAGTAGTATAAGGAGGGACACTGAAGCTTTCTTT
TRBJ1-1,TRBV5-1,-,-,CASSGTGLSTEAFF,TGCGCCAGCAGCGGTACGGGGTTGAGCACTGAAGCTTTCTTT